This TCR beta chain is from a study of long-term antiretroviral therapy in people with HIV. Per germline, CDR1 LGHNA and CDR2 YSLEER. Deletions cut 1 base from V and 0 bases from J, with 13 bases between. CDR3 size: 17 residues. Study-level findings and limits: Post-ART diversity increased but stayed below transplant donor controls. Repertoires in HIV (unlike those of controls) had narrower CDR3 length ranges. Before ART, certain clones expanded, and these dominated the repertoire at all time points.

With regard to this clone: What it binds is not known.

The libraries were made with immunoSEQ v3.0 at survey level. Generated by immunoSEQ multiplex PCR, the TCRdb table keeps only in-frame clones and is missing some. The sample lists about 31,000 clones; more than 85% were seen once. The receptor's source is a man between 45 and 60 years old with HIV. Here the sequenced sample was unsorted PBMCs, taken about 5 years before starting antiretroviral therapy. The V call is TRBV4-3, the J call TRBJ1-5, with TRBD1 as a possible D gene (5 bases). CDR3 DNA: TGCGCCAGCAGCCAAGGGTCGGGACGGAATAGCAATCAGCCCCAGCATTTT. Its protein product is CASSQGSGRNSNQPQHF.